A single sample gave rise to the 21 T cell receptor beta chains below, sequenced in a study of T cells after yellow fever vaccination. TCRdb fed the 5' RACE reads into MiXCR, producing one record per CDR3 protein. The table records 68,000 or so distinct CDR3 sequences, over 6.5% of them present only once. Sample: CD8+ T cells sorted from PBMCs, taken approximately 47 days after the first yellow fever vaccination. The receptor source for this set is a man aged 18 to 30 who received the YFV17D yellow fever vaccine.

This clonotype was seen ten or more times. The genes are TRBV4-1 and TRBJ2-7; either TRBD1 or TRBD2 may fit D (5 bases each). CDR3 size: 16 residues. V gave up 2 bases and J gave up 2 bases, with 16 bases separating them. CDR1 MGHRA and CDR2 YSYEKL come from the germline V gene. Written as DNA, the CDR3 is TGCGCCAGCAGCCAAACCCCGGGACGGAAGACCTACGAGCAGTACGTC. Amino acids: CASSQTPGRKTYEQYV.

This clonotype was seen repeatedly, ten times or more. The chain employs TRBV6-4 and TRBJ2-2; unclear D gene. V shed 2 bases and J shed 0 bases, with 4 bases lying between them. Germline values: CDR1 MRHNA, CDR2 SNTAGT. The CDR3 loop spans 14 amino acids. The CDR3 sequence: CASSDGTNTGELFF. The CDR3 nucleotides are TGTGCCAGCAGTGACGGGACGAACACCGGGGAGCTGTTTTTT.

The sample holds many counts of this clonotype. The rearrangement joins TRBV7-9 to TRBJ1-6; D unclear. The germline V and J ends were trimmed by 6 bases and 6 bases, with 12 bases remaining between them. CDR1 is SEHNR, CDR2 FQNEAQ, per germline (reference sequence). The CDR3 is 14 residues long. This CDR3 is CASRPLQSNSPLHF. The CDR3 nucleotides are TGTGCCAGCAGGCCACTTCAAAGTAATTCACCCCTCCACTTT.

The sample holds many counts of this clonotype. The chain is built from TRBV10-3 and TRBJ2-3; 12 bases are shared with TRBD1. This CDR3 is 17 amino acids long. V lost 4 bases to trimming and J lost 2 bases; unmatched junction nucleotides: 7. Germline-derived CDR1 and CDR2 are ENHRY and SYGVKD. CDR3 in DNA: TGTGCCATCAGTGGCTCCGGGACAGGGGGCAACACAGATACGCAGTATTTT. Translated: CAISGSGTGGNTDTQYF.

This clonotype was observed at least ten times. The V and J genes are TRBV7-2 and TRBJ2-7; possibly TRBD2 for D (6 bases). Deletions cut 5 bases from V and 6 bases from J, with 14 bases between. This CDR3 is built from 13 residues. CDR1 and CDR2 (germline): SGHTA, FQGNSA. CDR3 in amino acids: CASSPHGGAEQYF. The CDR3 coding sequence is TGTGCCAGCAGCCCCCATGGCGGGGCCGAGCAGTACTTC.

The table lists this clonotype with many counts. CDR3 region: CASSQDSTVSNQPQHF. The CDR3 DNA follows: TGCGCCAGCAGCCAAGATTCGACAGTTAGCAATCAGCCCCAGCATTTT. This chain links TRBV4-3 with TRBJ1-5, with D possibly matching TRBD1 (5 bases). CDR1 and CDR2 from the germline V gene are LGHNA and YSLEER. This CDR3 is 16 amino acids long. The ends were cut back, 0 bases at V and 0 bases at J, with 9 bases in the middle.

The genes are TRBV27 and TRBJ1-5; a weak D match, TRBD1 (5 bases). The CDR3 covers 13 residues. From germline, CDR1 is MNHEY and CDR2 SMNVEV (reference sequence). The germline V and J ends were trimmed by 3 bases and 4 bases, with 7 bases remaining between them. Here the CDR3 reads CASSFSGNQPQHF. CDR3 nucleotide sequence: TGTGCCAGCAGTTTCTCAGGGAATCAGCCCCAGCATTTT.

Of note for this clonotype: Possible read error: a much larger clone is one base away. The chain joins TRBV5-8 to TRBJ2-4, with D maybe TRBD2 (6 bases). Germline loops: CDR1 SGHTS, CDR2 YDEGEE. The CDR3 loop spans 16 amino acids. V lost 4 bases and J lost 3, with 17 bases in between. CDR3 sequence: CASSPMGHGSKNIQYF. Written as DNA, the CDR3 is TGTGCCAGCAGCCCCATGGGGCACGGGAGCAAAAACATTCAGTACTTC.

The chain carries TRBV27 and TRBJ1-2, with a tentative D call TRBD1 (5 bases). This CDR3 is built from 16 residues. CDR1 is MNHEY and CDR2 is SMNVEV in the germline V gene (reference sequence). V was shortened by 2 bases and J by 3 bases, with 16 bases between the two germline ends. The CDR3 coding sequence is TGTGCCAGCAGTTTAGAAGGGGCAGCCAGCTACTATGGCTACACCTTC. This sequence encodes CASSLEGAASYYGYTF.

This clonotype was seen ten or more times. The V gene is TRBV15, the J gene TRBJ2-3; TRBD2 matches 12 bases. This CDR3 comprises 16 residues. V gave up 0 bases and J gave up 3 bases; unmatched junction bases: 1. The germline V gene encodes CDR1 LNHNV and CDR2 YYDKDF (reference sequence). The CDR3 DNA reads TGTGCCACCAGCAGAGATGGGACTAGCGGGACAGATACGCAGTATTTT. It translates to CATSRDGTSGTDTQYF.

There are many counts of this clonotype. The chain employs TRBV3-1 and TRBJ2-1; the D gene could be TRBD1 or TRBD2 (7 bases each). Trimming left V 2 bases short and J 8 bases short, with 13 bases between. The CDR3 is 14 amino acids. The germline V gene encodes CDR1 LGHDT and CDR2 YNNKEL (reference sequence). This CDR3 is CASSQSSGGDEQFF. Written as DNA, the CDR3 is TGTGCCAGCAGCCAAAGTTCAGGGGGGGATGAGCAGTTCTTC.

This clonotype was seen repeatedly, ten times or more. The CDR3 DNA is TGTGCCAGCAGAGACGGGGGCAATGAGCAGTTCTTC. Residues: CASRDGGNEQFF. The chain couples TRBV7-9 to TRBJ2-1; maybe TRBD2 (6 bases). V shed 6 bases and J shed 6 bases, with 9 bases lying between them. The germline V gene encodes CDR1 SEHNR and CDR2 FQNEAQ (reference sequence). The CDR3 runs to 12 residues. Full variable domain (outside the CDR3, taken from reference TRBV7-9 and TRBJ2-1): DTGVSQNPRHKITKRGQNVTFRCDPISEHNRLYWYRQTLGQGPEFLTYFQNEAQLEKSRLLSDRFSAERPKGSFSTLEIQRTEQGDSAMYLCASRDGGNEQFFGPGTRLTVL.

This clonotype was seen ten or more times. The rearrangement links TRBV7-3 to TRBJ2-2; TRBD1 aligns across 9 bases. With 5 bases clipped from V and 4 bases from J, the junction kept 5 bases outside the gene matches. Germline CDR1 and CDR2: SGHTA and FQGTGA. The CDR3 has 15 amino acids. CDR3 sequence reads: CASSARQGVTGELFF. The CDR3 nucleotides read TGTGCCAGCAGCGCCCGACAGGGGGTCACCGGGGAGCTGTTTTTT.

This clonotype has at least ten counts. CDR3 nucleotide sequence: TGTGCCAGCAGCGGCCTGTCCAAAAACATTCAGTACTTC. This translates into CASSGLSKNIQYF. The J gene is TRBJ2-4, the V gene TRBV9; D unresolved. With 3 bases removed from V and 2 bases from J, the gap between germline ends came to 6 bases. The CDR3 runs to 13 residues. Per germline, CDR1 SGDLS and CDR2 YYNGEE. Based on the CDR3 plus reference TRBV9 and TRBJ2-4, the full variable domain is DSGVTQTPKHLITATGQRVTLRCSPRSGDLSVYWYQQSLDQGLQFLIQYYNGEERAKGNILERFSAQQFPDLHSELNLSSLELGDSALYFCASSGLSKNIQYFGAGTRLSVL.

The sample holds a few counts of this clonotype. The V gene is TRBV25-1, the J gene TRBJ1-2; no reliable D call. The CDR3 consists of 12 residues. Germline V gives CDR1 MGHDK, CDR2 SYGVNS. Trimming pared 3 bases from V and 4 bases from J, leaving 6 bases between. CDR3 sequence reads: CASSDYGYGYTF. For the CDR3, the DNA is TGTGCCAGCAGTGACTACGGCTATGGCTACACCTTC.

This clonotype was recorded many times. The chain links TRBV7-3 to TRBJ2-3, with D possibly being TRBD2 (5 bases). CDR1 SGHTA and CDR2 FQGTGA come from the germline V gene. This CDR3 has 16 amino acids. Between the trimmed V and J ends, which lost 3 bases and 2 bases, there was a span of 15 bases. The DNA for the CDR3 is TGTGCCAGCAGCTTGATAAGCGGCACAATCACAGATACGCAGTATTTT. The encoded protein is CASSLISGTITDTQYF.

V and J are TRBV5-1 and TRBJ1-1; weak D call: TRBD1 (5 bases). The germline V gene encodes CDR1 SGHRS and CDR2 YFSETQ. The CDR3 is made up of 15 amino acids. V shed 3 bases and J shed 0 bases, with 12 bases lying between them. In nucleotides, the CDR3 is TGCGCCAGCAGCTCCAACCCGGGGGTGAACACTGAAGCTTTCTTT. Its protein product is CASSSNPGVNTEAFF.

V gene TRBV27 combines with J gene TRBJ1-2; weak D call: TRBD1 (6 bases). Germline-derived CDR1 and CDR2 are MNHEY and SMNVEV (reference sequence). CDR3 length equals 17 residues. V was trimmed by 5 bases and J by 0 bases, leaving 19 bases between them. CDR3 residues: CASSPRDMPWANYGYTF. Written as DNA, the CDR3 is TGTGCCAGCAGTCCGCGGGACATGCCCTGGGCTAACTATGGCTACACCTTC.

The V call is TRBV11-2, the J call TRBJ2-7; 7 bases are shared with TRBD1. The CDR3 is 13 residues long. CDR1 is SGHAT and CDR2 is FQNNGV in the germline V gene. V dropped 5 bases and J dropped 3; count of bases not matched to a gene: 4. For the CDR3, the DNA is TGTGCCAGCAGCCGACAGGGAATCTACGAGCAGTACGTC. Its translation is CASSRQGIYEQYV.

This clonotype was picked up many times. The chain is built from TRBV12-3 or TRBV12-4 and TRBJ2-1; D could derive from TRBD1 or TRBD2 (5 bases each). V was trimmed by 5 bases and J by 9 bases, leaving 17 bases between them. This CDR3 has 14 residues. The CDR3 DNA reads TGTGCCAGCAGTACCGGACTTGGACAATCTGAGCAGTTCTTC. Its translation: CASSTGLGQSEQFF.

This clonotype was seen at least ten times. The rearrangement joins TRBV6-1 to TRBJ1-1; the D gene is possibly TRBD1 (6 bases). The germline V gene has CDR1 MNHNS and CDR2 SASEGT. The CDR3 covers 15 residues. The V gene lost 5 bases and the J gene lost 1 base, with 14 bases spanning the gap. CDR3 amino acids: CASSKRTEPNTEAFF. The CDR3 nucleotides read TGTGCCAGCAGTAAAAGGACAGAACCGAACACTGAAGCTTTCTTT.